This T cell receptor (beta chain) is drawn from a study of regulatory T cells in long-lasting Graves disease. Overall study results and limits: Relative to newly diagnosed Graves' patients, persistent ones had lower TCR diversity. Fewer public clonotypes were shared by new patients (approximately 970) than by persistent patients (around 2,800).

Researchers made TCR beta libraries by using iRepertoire HTBI primers and running Arm-PCR on CDR3 regions. TCRdb re-called the multiplex PCR reads through MiXCR, storing one row per CDR3 protein. There are over 200,000 distinct CDR3 sequences in the sample; about 17% occur only once, and 22% lies in the top ten. This clonotype was seen at least ten times. The antigen is undetermined. Indicated time point: newly diagnosed GD, antithyroid drugs for less than 3 months. TCR sequences were obtained from RNA taken from PBMCs. Staff took roughly 8.8 milliliters of peripheral blood and put it into EDTA tubes. This CDR3 comprises 17 residues. Germline CDR1 SGHRS, CDR2 YFSETQ. Trimming took off 3 bases at V and 4 bases at J, with 20 bases between the two ends.

The chain carries TRBV5-1 and TRBJ2-1; D call uncertain. The sample here was peripheral blood mononuclear cells (PBMCs), taken at new diagnosis, from a patient treated with antithyroid drugs. This clonotype was obtained from a female donor with Graves disease. The CDR3 here is CASSSTRWARIYNEQFF. The CDR3 nucleotides are TGCGCCAGCAGCTCGACCAGGTGGGCACGGATATACAATGAGCAGTTCTTC.